These 21 T cell receptor beta chains were sequenced from one sample in a study of blood T cell repertoires in COVID-19. The method was immunoSEQ multiplex PCR; TCRdb's version includes in-frame clones alone and lacks a portion of them. The data show 43,000 or so clones, about nine tenths seen once. The specimen was peripheral blood. The receptor set was obtained from a man aged 60 to 69 with active COVID-19.

V and J are TRBV9 and TRBJ2-2, with D perhaps matching TRBD2 (8 bases). Deletions cut 3 bases from V and 1 base from J, with 16 bases between. CDR3 length: 17 residues. From germline, CDR1 is SGDLS and CDR2 YYNGEE. The CDR3 DNA reads TGTGCCAGCAGCGCCCGGGGGGGGACAGAGAACACCGGGGAGCTGTTTTTT. Amino acids: CASSARGGTENTGELFF.

The V and J genes are TRBV27 and TRBJ2-7, with D tentatively TRBD1 (5 bases). Germline CDR1 is MNHEY and CDR2 is SMNVEV (reference sequence). The V end was cut by 4 bases, the J end by 2 bases, with 9 bases between. This CDR3 has 13 residues. The CDR3 DNA reads TGTGCCAGCAGTTGGACAAGTACCTACGAGCAGTACTTC. Amino acid sequence: CASSWTSTYEQYF.

This clone was counted once. The chain couples TRBV7-8 to TRBJ1-4; tentatively, D is TRBD1 (6 bases). The CDR3 is 15 residues long. The germline V gene has CDR1 SGHVS and CDR2 FQNEAQ. Between the trimmed V and J ends, which lost 5 bases and 3 bases, there was a span of 13 bases. In DNA form, the CDR3 reads TGTGCCAGCAGCCTACAGGGAGTTGCTAATGAAAAACTGTTTTTT. It encodes CASSLQGVANEKLFF.

The chain is built from TRBV7-3 and TRBJ2-1, with 8 bases fitting TRBD1. With V trimmed by 5 bases and J by 5 bases, 8 bases remained unmatched. Germline V lookup: CDR1 SGHTA, CDR2 FQGTGA. This CDR3 is 15 amino acids long. In DNA, the CDR3 is TGTGCCAGCAGCCTCGACAGGGGAGATCACAATGAGCAGTTCTTC. Translation gives CASSLDRGDHNEQFF.

V gene TRBV30 combines with J gene TRBJ1-1; 7 bases match TRBD1. Germline V gives CDR1 GTSNPN, CDR2 SVGIG (reference sequence). Unmatched junction bases numbered 8, after V lost 4 bases and J lost 6 bases. This CDR3 contains 13 residues. In nucleotides, the CDR3 is TGTGCCTGGACGCCAGGGGGGTACCCTGAAGCTTTCTTT. It translates to CAWTPGGYPEAFF.

The CDR3 DNA reads as TGTGCCAGCAGCTTAGCGCCGGGGCGGGAGGGTTACAATGAGCAGTTCTTC. As protein: CASSLAPGREGYNEQFF. V is TRBV7-9 and J is TRBJ2-1, with 9 bases matching TRBD2. Per germline, CDR1 SEHNR and CDR2 FQNEAQ (reference sequence). Trimming cost V 0 bases and J 4 bases; bases outside gene matches: 7. This CDR3 spans 17 amino acids.

This chain uses TRBV6-6 with TRBJ1-2; D may be TRBD1 (5 bases). Trimming pared 4 bases from V and 8 bases from J, leaving 14 bases between. This CDR3 region has 13 residues. The germline gives CDR1 MNHNY, CDR2 SVGAGI (reference sequence). The CDR3 DNA is TGTGCCAGCAGTTCCCCGACAGCGAAAGGCTACACCTTC. This encodes CASSSPTAKGYTF.

The rearrangement links TRBV9 to TRBJ1-5; D ambiguous. Germline-derived CDR1 and CDR2 are SGDLS and YYNGEE. V was cut by 1 base and J by 7 bases, with 12 bases left in between. There are 14 residues in the CDR3. CDR3 nucleotide sequence: TGTGCCAGCAGCGTAAGTCAGGAAGGACAGCCCCAGCATTTT. Protein product: CASSVSQEGQPQHF.

The V and J genes are TRBV19 and TRBJ2-1, with 11 bases identical to TRBD2. Germline V gene lookup returns CDR1 LNHDA and CDR2 SQIVND (reference sequence). The CDR3 consists of 15 residues. The trim removed 7 bases at V and 3 bases at J, leaving 5 bases unmatched. CDR3 sequence reads: CASNQGLADYNEQFF. DNA for the CDR3: TGTGCCAGTAACCAGGGACTAGCGGACTACAATGAGCAGTTCTTC.

V usage is TRBV7-8 and J usage is TRBJ2-5; 7 bases fit TRBD1. V shed 2 bases, J shed 4 bases, and the junction held 4 bases outside the gene matches. The CDR3 has 14 residues. The germline gives CDR1 SGHVS, CDR2 FQNEAQ. The DNA for the CDR3 is TGTGCCAGCAGCTTAAGGGACAGAGGAGAGACCCAGTACTTC. Protein sequence: CASSLRDRGETQYF.

This clone was observed once. Here the CDR3 DNA reads TGTGCCATCCGAAATGACAGGAATACCTATAGCAATCAGCCCCAGCATTTT. It is translated as CAIRNDRNTYSNQPQHF. This sequence joins TRBV24-1 and TRBJ1-5; weak D call: TRBD1 (6 bases). The CDR3 is made up of 17 amino acids. Germline V gene sequence: CDR1 KGHDR, CDR2 SFDVKD. V was shortened by 11 bases and J by 0 bases, with 22 bases between the two germline ends.

The rearrangement links TRBV6-2 or TRBV6-3 to TRBJ2-7; D is unresolved. CDR1 and CDR2 (germline): MNHEY, SVGEGT. The CDR3 is made up of 11 amino acids. With 6 bases removed from V and 3 bases from J, the gap between germline ends came to 6 bases. In DNA, the CDR3 is TGTGCCAGCAGCCCCAACTACGAGCAGTACTTC. Its translation: CASSPNYEQYF.

The chain uses TRBV29-1 and TRBJ2-5; 10 nucleotides match TRBD1. With V trimmed by 6 bases and J by 5 bases, 9 bases remained unmatched. This CDR3 contains 14 residues. The germline V gene encodes CDR1 SQVTM and CDR2 ANQGSEA. DNA of the CDR3: TGCAGCGTCGATGGGACAGGGGTAGGGGAGACCCAGTACTTC. The encoded protein is CSVDGTGVGETQYF. Variable domain in full (rest from reference TRBV29-1 and TRBJ2-5): SAVISQKPSRDICQRGTSLTIQCQVDSQVTMMFWYRQQPGQSLTLIATANQGSEATYESGFVIDKFPISRPNLTFSTLTVSNMSPEDSSIYLCSVDGTGVGETQYFGPGTRLLVL.

The chain carries TRBV27 and TRBJ2-1, with 8 bases that match TRBD2. The CDR3 has 15 residues. Per germline, CDR1 MNHEY and CDR2 SMNVEV (reference sequence). Germline trimming cut 2 bases from V and 6 bases from J; bases unmatched to any gene: 6. The CDR3 sequence: CASSLVAGGGNEQFF. CDR3 DNA sequence: TGTGCCAGCAGTTTAGTGGCGGGAGGCGGCAATGAGCAGTTCTTC.

The chain uses TRBV9 and TRBJ2-3; D is possibly TRBD2 (6 bases). This CDR3 comprises 16 residues. Looked up from germline, CDR1 is SGDLS and CDR2 is YYNGEE. Trimming removed 4 bases at V and 3 bases at J, with 18 bases between. The CDR3 nucleotides are TGTGCCAGCAGCTTGAGAACGGGAGTGGAAACAGATACGCAGTATTTT. Its protein is CASSLRTGVETDTQYF.

The CDR3 DNA reads as TGTGCCAGCAGCCCCCAGGGGAGGGGAACTAACGAGCAGTACTTC. This sequence encodes CASSPQGRGTNEQYF. This rearrangement joins TRBV3-1 (or the pseudogene TRBV3-2) to TRBJ2-7, with D possibly matching TRBD2 (7 bases). Germline CDR1 and CDR2: LGHDT and YNNKEL (reference sequence). V lost 4 bases and J 5 bases, leaving 18 bases between the germline ends. The length of the CDR3 is 15 residues.

In its sample, this clone was seen once. CDR3 amino acids: CATRKGGETYGYTF. In nucleotides, the CDR3 is TGTGCCACCAGAAAGGGAGGAGAAACCTATGGCTACACCTTC. This chain uses TRBV15 with TRBJ1-2; D unresolved. The CDR3 contains 14 residues. V was cut by 6 bases and J by 4 bases, with 15 bases left in between. The V gene's germline CDR1 is LNHNV and CDR2 YYDKDF (reference sequence).

J is TRBJ2-1 and V is TRBV29-1, with TRBD2 as a possible D gene (6 bases). The CDR3 length is 14 residues. Germline CDR1 reads SQVTM; CDR2 reads ANQGSEA. The V end was cut by 7 bases, the J end by 5 bases, with 18 bases between. CDR3 nucleotides: TGCAGCGCCCCCGCTCGGGGGAGGAACAATGAGCAGTTCTTC. This gives the protein CSAPARGRNNEQFF.

This chain links TRBV7-2 with TRBJ1-5; D is uncertain. CDR3 size: 13 residues. Trimming pared 2 bases from V and 6 bases from J, leaving 8 bases between. Germline V gene sequence: CDR1 SGHTA, CDR2 FQGNSA. As DNA, the CDR3 is TGTGCCAGCAGCTTAAGCGGAGGTCAGCCCCAGCATTTT. Its protein is CASSLSGGQPQHF.

The genes are TRBV6-5 and TRBJ2-2; unclear D gene. Trimming left V 0 bases short and J 1 base short, with 3 bases between. The CDR3 sequence is 14 residues long. The V gene's germline CDR1 is MNHEY and CDR2 SVGAGI. The CDR3 bases are TGTGCCAGCAGTTACTCTATGAACACCGGGGAGCTGTTTTTT. This gives the protein CASSYSMNTGELFF.

The chain uses TRBV5-1 and TRBJ1-1; a possible D gene is TRBD1 (5 bases). In germline, CDR1 is SGHRS, CDR2 YFSETQ. The CDR3 contains 14 residues. Between the trimmed V and J ends, which lost 1 base and 1 base, there was a span of 8 bases. The CDR3 loop is CASSLRQQNTEAFF. CDR3 DNA: TGCGCCAGCAGCTTGCGACAGCAGAACACTGAAGCTTTCTTT. Full variable domain (outside the CDR3, taken from reference TRBV5-1 and TRBJ1-1): KAGVTQTPRYLIKTRGQQVTLSCSPISGHRSVSWYQQTPGQGLQFLFEYFSETQRNKGNFPGRFSGRQFSNSRSEMNVSTLELGDSALYLCASSLRQQNTEAFFGQGTRLTVV.